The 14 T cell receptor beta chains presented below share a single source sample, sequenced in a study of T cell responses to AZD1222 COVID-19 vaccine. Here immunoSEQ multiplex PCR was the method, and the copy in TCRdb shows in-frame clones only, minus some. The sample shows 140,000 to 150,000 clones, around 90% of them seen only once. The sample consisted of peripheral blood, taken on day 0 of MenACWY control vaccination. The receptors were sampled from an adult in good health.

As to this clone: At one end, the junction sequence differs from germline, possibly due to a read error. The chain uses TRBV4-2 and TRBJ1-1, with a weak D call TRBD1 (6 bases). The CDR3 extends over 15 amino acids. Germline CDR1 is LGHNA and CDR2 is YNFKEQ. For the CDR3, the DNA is TGTGCCAGCAGCCAAGAAGACAGGATGAAGACTGAAGCTTTCTTT. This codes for CASSQEDRMKTEAFF.

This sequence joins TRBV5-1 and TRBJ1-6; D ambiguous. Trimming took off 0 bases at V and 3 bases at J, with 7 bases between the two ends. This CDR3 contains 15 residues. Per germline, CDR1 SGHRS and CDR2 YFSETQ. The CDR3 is CASSLGESYNSPLHF. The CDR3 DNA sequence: TGCGCCAGCAGCTTGGGAGAAAGCTATAATTCACCCCTCCACTTT.

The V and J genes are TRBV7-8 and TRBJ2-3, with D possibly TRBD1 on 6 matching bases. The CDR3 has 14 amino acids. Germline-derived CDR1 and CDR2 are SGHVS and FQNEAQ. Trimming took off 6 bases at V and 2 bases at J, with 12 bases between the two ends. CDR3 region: CASSPDRNTDTQYF. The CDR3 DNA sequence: TGTGCCAGCAGTCCGGACAGAAACACAGATACGCAGTATTTT. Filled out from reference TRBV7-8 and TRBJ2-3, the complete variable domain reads GAGVSQSPRYKVAKRGQDVALRCDPISGHVSLFWYQQALGQGPEFLTYFQNEAQLDKSGLPSDRFFAERPEGSVSTLKIQRTQQEDSAVYLCASSPDRNTDTQYFGPGTRLTVL.

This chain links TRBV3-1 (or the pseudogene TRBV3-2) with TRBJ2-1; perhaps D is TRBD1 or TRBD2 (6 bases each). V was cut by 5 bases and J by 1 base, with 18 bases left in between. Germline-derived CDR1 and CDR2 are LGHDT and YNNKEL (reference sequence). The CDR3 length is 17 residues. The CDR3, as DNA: TGTGCCAGCAGCGAGGTGAGGGGGGTAGGGTCCTACAATGAGCAGTTCTTC. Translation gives CASSEVRGVGSYNEQFF.

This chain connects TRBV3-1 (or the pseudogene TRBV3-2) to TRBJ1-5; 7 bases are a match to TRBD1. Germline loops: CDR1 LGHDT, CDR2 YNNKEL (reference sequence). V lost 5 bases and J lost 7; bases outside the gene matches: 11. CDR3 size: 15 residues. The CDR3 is CASSASDRVGQPQHF. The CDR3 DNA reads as TGTGCCAGCAGCGCCTCAGACAGGGTGGGGCAGCCCCAGCATTTT.

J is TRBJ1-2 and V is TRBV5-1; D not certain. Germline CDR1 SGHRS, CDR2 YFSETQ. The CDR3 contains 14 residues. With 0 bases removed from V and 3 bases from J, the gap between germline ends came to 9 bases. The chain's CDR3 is CASSLVREYYGYTF. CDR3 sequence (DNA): TGCGCCAGCAGCTTGGTTAGGGAATACTATGGCTACACCTTC.

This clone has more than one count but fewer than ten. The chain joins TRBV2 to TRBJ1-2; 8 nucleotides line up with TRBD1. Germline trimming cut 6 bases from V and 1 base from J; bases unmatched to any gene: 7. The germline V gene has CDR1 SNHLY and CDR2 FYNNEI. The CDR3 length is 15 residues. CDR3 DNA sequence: TGTGCCAGCAGCCCCGACAGGGGTCATAACTATGGCTACACCTTC. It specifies CASSPDRGHNYGYTF.

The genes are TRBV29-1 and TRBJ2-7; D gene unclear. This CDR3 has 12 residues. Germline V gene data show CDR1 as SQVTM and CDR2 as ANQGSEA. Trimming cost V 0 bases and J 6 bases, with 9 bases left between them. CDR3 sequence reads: CSVEDPGTEQYF. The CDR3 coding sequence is TGCAGCGTTGAAGATCCGGGTACCGAGCAGTACTTC.

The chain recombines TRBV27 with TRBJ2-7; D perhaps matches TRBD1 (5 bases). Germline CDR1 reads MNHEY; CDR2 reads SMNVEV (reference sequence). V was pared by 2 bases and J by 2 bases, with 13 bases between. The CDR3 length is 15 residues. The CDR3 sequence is CASSLRGRQAYEQYF. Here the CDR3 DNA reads TGTGCCAGCAGTTTAAGGGGCAGACAAGCCTACGAGCAGTACTTC.

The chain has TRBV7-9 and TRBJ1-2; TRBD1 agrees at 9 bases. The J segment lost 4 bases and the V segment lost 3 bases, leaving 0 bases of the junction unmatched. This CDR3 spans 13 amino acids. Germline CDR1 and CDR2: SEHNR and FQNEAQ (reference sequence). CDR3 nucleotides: TGTGCCAGCAGCTTGGACAGGGGCTATGGCTACACCTTC. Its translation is CASSLDRGYGYTF.

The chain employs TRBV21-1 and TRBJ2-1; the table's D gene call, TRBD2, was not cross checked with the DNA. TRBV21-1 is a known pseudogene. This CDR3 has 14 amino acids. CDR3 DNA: TGTGCCAGCAGCAAAGATGGTAGCGGCAATGAGCAGTTCTTC. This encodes CASSKDGSGNEQFF.

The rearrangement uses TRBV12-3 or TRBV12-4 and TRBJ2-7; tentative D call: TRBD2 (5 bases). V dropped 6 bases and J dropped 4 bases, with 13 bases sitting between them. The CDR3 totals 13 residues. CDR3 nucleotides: TGTGCCAGCAGACTTGGACGGACTTACGAGCAGTACTTC. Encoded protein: CASRLGRTYEQYF.

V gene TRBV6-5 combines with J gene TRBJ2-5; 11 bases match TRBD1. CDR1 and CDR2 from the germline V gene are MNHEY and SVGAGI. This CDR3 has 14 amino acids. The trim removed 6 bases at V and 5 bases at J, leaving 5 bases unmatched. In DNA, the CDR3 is TGTGCCAGCAGAGAGGACAGGGGGCGGGAGACCCAGTACTTC. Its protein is CASREDRGRETQYF.

CDR3 coding DNA: TGTGCCAGCAGCTTATTTAAGGGTATCAAGTCCTACGAGCAGTACTTC. Its protein product is CASSLFKGIKSYEQYF. This chain joins TRBV7-6 and TRBJ2-7; D not certain. Germline CDR1 SGHVS, CDR2 FNYEAQ. CDR3 length equals 16 residues. The V end was cut by 2 bases, the J end by 1 base, with 15 bases between.